The rows below give T cell receptor beta chains drawn from one sample of a study of blood T cell repertoires in COVID-19. Some clones are missing from TCRdb's copy, which holds only in-frame ones; the method was immunoSEQ multiplex PCR. The data contain about 250,000 clones, about 91% of them singletons. What was sequenced was peripheral blood. The origin of the receptors is a woman aged 25 to 39 with COVID-19, enrolled during active disease. The CDR3 runs from the conserved cysteine through the conserved F or W. D genes are given only for firm matches. Clone size appears in some rows only: once, few, many, or a class for an expanded clone.

d_gene	len	v_gene	abundance	j_gene	CDR3aa	CDR3nt
NA	14	TRBV2	NA	TRBJ1-1	CASSDQGPNTEAFF	TGTGCCAGCAGTGATCAGGGGCCGAACACTGAAGCTTTCTTT
TRBD1	17	TRBV5-1	NA	TRBJ2-5	CASSPGGFSGQGETQYF	TGCGCCAGCAGCCCCGGCGGATTTAGCGGACAGGGAGAGACCCAGTACTTC
TRBD2	16	TRBV9	NA	TRBJ2-3	CASSVRAGGVTDTQYF	TGTGCCAGCAGCGTAAGAGCGGGGGGCGTCACAGATACGCAGTATTTT
NA	15	TRBV2	NA	TRBJ1-5	CASSGGGVSNQPQHF	TGTGCCAGCAGCGGCGGGGGGGTAAGCAATCAGCCCCAGCATTTT
TRBD2	17	TRBV19	NA	TRBJ2-2	CASSIGLAGVDTGELFF	TGTGCCAGTAGTATAGGCCTAGCGGGAGTGGACACCGGGGAGCTGTTTTTT
NA	13	TRBV11-2	NA	TRBJ1-1	CASSLQRSTEAFF	TGTGCCAGCAGCCTTCAGAGGTCCACTGAAGCTTTCTTT
TRBD2	19	TRBV5-6	NA	TRBJ2-5	CASSFLMVAGLRNQETQYF	TGTGCCAGCAGCTTTTTGATGGTAGCGGGACTTCGAAACCAAGAGACCCAGTACTTC
NA	15	TRBV5-5	NA	TRBJ1-5	CASSSNGVRDQPQHF	TGTGCCAGCAGCTCCAACGGGGTGAGGGATCAGCCCCAGCATTTT
NA	15	TRBV19	NA	TRBJ2-7	CASQRSGQGGYEQYF	TGTGCCAGTCAACGATCGGGCCAGGGAGGCTACGAGCAGTACTTC
TRBD1	15	TRBV4-3	NA	TRBJ2-1	CASSQVQGAFNEQFF	TGCGCCAGCAGCCAAGTGCAGGGGGCGTTCAATGAGCAGTTCTTC
TRBD1	16	TRBV27	NA	TRBJ1-6	CASKLQPGTANSPLHF	TGTGCCAGCAAACTTCAACCGGGGACAGCTAATTCACCCCTCCACTTT
NA	15	TRBV21-1	NA	TRBJ1-4	CARSRGTESNEKLFF	TGTGCCAGATCACGAGGGACAGAATCTAATGAAAAACTGTTTTTT
NA	14	TRBV6-5	NA	TRBJ1-2	CASSLERRFSGYTF	TGTGCCAGCAGTTTAGAAAGGAGGTTCAGTGGCTACACCTTC
TRBD1	14	TRBV7-2	few	TRBJ1-5	CASSQTGYNQPQHF	TGTGCCAGCAGCCAGACAGGGTACAATCAGCCCCAGCATTTT
TRBD1	15	TRBV6-6	NA	TRBJ1-5	CASSYDRGHDQPQHF	TGTGCCAGCAGTTACGACAGGGGTCACGATCAGCCCCAGCATTTT
NA	15	TRBV4-3	NA	TRBJ2-1	CASSQDSAANNEQFF	TGCGCCAGCAGCCAAGATTCAGCGGCCAACAATGAGCAGTTCTTC
NA	13	TRBV15	NA	TRBJ2-5	CATSRLFGETQYF	TGTGCCACCAGCAGATTATTCGGTGAGACCCAGTACTTC
TRBD2	18	TRBV4-3	NA	TRBJ2-3	CASSQETLAGGYTDTQYF	TGCGCCAGCAGCCAAGAGACTCTAGCGGGGGGATACACAGATACGCAGTATTTT
NA	14	TRBV7-2	once	TRBJ1-2	CASSGDTANYGYTF	TGTGCCAGCAGCGGGGACACTGCAAACTATGGCTACACCTTC
TRBD1	15	TRBV4-1	NA	TRBJ2-1	CASTPTGAPYNEQFF	TGCGCCAGCACCCCGACAGGGGCCCCCTACAATGAGCAGTTCTTC
NA	16	TRBV11-2	NA	TRBJ2-5	CASSLRPPGYQETQYF	TGTGCCAGCAGCTTGAGGCCCCCCGGGTACCAAGAGACCCAGTACTTC
NA	15	TRBV13	NA	TRBJ1-3	CASSLDRYSGNTIYF	TGTGCCAGCAGCTTAGACAGGTACTCTGGAAACACCATATATTTT
TRBD1	14	TRBV5-5	once	TRBJ2-7	CASSPGQGAYEQYF	TGTGCCAGCAGCCCCGGACAGGGGGCCTACGAGCAGTACTTC
TRBD2	15	TRBV20-1	NA	TRBJ2-3	CSASRTSGALDTQYF	TGCAGTGCTAGTCGGACTAGCGGGGCCTTAGATACGCAGTATTTT
NA	15	TRBV6-2/TRBV6-3	NA	TRBJ2-5	CASSRATGLTETQYF	TGTGCCAGCAGTCGCGCCACAGGTCTCACTGAGACCCAGTACTTC
TRBD1	18	TRBV6-1	NA	TRBJ1-3	CASSETVVRGNSGNTIYF	TGTGCCAGCAGTGAAACTGTTGTCAGGGGGAATTCTGGAAACACCATATATTTT
NA	15	TRBV20-1	NA	TRBJ2-7	CSASGGQSSSYEQYF	TGCAGTGCTAGTGGGGGACAAAGTAGCTCCTACGAGCAGTACTTC
TRBD1	13	TRBV12-3/TRBV12-4	NA	TRBJ1-2	CASTPDRVYGYTF	TGTGCCAGCACCCCTGACAGGGTCTATGGCTACACCTTC
TRBD1	14	TRBV11-2	NA	TRBJ2-3	CASSSAGGADTQYF	TGTGCCAGCAGCTCCGCAGGGGGCGCAGATACGCAGTATTTT
NA	13	TRBV29-1	NA	TRBJ2-1	CSICLTRRNEQFF	TGCAGCATCTGTTTGACTAGGCGGAATGAGCAGTTCTTC
TRBD1	16	TRBV2	NA	TRBJ1-2	CASSDSTGGANYGYTF	TGTGCCAGCAGTGATTCAACAGGGGGCGCAAACTATGGCTACACCTTC
NA	15	TRBV14	NA	TRBJ1-1	CASSQDIFRVTEAFF	TGTGCCAGCAGCCAAGACATATTCAGGGTCACTGAAGCTTTCTTT
TRBD1	18	TRBV10-3	few	TRBJ2-1	CAISESPAGGGRYNEQFF	TGTGCCATCAGTGAGTCGCCCGCAGGGGGCGGTCGCTACAATGAGCAGTTCTTC
TRBD2	15	TRBV10-3	NA	TRBJ2-1	CAISEVAGVRNEQFF	TGTGCCATCAGTGAGGTAGCGGGAGTACGCAATGAGCAGTTCTTC
TRBD2	16	TRBV15	NA	TRBJ2-1	CATSIPTSGSLNEQFF	TGTGCCACCAGCATCCCGACTAGCGGGAGTCTAAATGAGCAGTTCTTC
NA	12	TRBV3-1/TRBV3-2	NA	TRBJ1-4	CASSHQGEKLFF	TGTGCCAGCAGCCATCAGGGGGAAAAACTGTTTTTT
NA	13	TRBV11-3	once	TRBJ2-3	CASSLTGTDTQYF	TGTGCCAGCAGCTTAACGGGCACAGATACGCAGTATTTT
NA	18	TRBV6-2/TRBV6-3	NA	TRBJ1-5	CASSYGRALRGNDQPQHF	TGTGCCAGCAGTTACGGCAGGGCCTTGAGGGGGAATGATCAGCCCCAGCATTTT
TRBD2	18	TRBV19	NA	TRBJ2-3	CASSNTYDSGRVRDTQYF	TGTGCCAGTAGTAACACCTACGATAGCGGGAGGGTTCGAGATACGCAGTATTTT
NA	14	TRBV7-8	NA	TRBJ1-1	CASSRDRLNTEAFF	TGTGCCAGCAGCCGAGACAGATTGAACACTGAAGCTTTCTTT